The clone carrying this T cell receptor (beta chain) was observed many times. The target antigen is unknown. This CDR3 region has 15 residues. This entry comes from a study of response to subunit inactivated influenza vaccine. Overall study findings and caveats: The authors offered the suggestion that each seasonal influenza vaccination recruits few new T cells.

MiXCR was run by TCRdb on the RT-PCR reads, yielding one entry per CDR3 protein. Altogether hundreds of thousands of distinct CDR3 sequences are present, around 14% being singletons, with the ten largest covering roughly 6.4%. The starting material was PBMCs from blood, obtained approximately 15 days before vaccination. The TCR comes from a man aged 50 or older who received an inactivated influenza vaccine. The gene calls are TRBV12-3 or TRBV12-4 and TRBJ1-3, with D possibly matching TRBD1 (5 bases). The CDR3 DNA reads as TGTGCTCCGGCACAGGCATCAAACTCTGGAAACACCATATATTTT. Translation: CAPAQASNSGNTIYF.